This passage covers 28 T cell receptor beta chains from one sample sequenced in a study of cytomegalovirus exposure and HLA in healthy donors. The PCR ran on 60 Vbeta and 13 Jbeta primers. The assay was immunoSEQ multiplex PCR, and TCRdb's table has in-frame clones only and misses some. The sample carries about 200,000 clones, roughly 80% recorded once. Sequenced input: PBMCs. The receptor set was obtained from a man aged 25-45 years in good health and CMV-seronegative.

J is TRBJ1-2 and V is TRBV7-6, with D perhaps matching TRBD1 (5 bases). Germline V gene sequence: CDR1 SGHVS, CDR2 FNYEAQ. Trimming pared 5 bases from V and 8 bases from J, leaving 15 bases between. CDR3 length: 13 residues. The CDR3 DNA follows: TGTGCCAGCAGCCTCAGGGACTTGCGGGGCTACACCTTC. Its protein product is CASSLRDLRGYTF.

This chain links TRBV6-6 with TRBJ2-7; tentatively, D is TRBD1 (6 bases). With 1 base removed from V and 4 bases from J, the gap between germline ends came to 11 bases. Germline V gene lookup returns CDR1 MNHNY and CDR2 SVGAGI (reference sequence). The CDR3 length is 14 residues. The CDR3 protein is CASSYLGGPYEQYF. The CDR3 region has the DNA TGTGCCAGCAGTTACTTAGGGGGTCCGTACGAGCAGTACTTC.

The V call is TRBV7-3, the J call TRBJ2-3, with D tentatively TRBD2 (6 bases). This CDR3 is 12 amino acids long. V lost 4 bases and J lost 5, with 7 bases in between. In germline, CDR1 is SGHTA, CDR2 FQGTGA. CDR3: CASSSGGDTQYF. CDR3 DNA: TGTGCCAGCAGCTCCGGGGGAGATACGCAGTATTTT.

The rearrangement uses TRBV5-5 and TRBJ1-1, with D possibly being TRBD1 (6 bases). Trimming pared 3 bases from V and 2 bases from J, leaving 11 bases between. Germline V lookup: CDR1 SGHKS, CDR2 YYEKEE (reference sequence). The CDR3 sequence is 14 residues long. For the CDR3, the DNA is TGTGCCAGCAGCTCAACAGGGAGTAACACTGAAGCTTTCTTT. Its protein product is CASSSTGSNTEAFF.

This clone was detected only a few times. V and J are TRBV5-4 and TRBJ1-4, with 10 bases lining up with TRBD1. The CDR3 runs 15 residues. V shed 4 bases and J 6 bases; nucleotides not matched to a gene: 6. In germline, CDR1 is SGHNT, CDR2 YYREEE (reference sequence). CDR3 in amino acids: CASSRGTGVDEKLFF. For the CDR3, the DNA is TGTGCCAGCAGCCGAGGGACAGGGGTGGATGAAAAACTGTTTTTT.

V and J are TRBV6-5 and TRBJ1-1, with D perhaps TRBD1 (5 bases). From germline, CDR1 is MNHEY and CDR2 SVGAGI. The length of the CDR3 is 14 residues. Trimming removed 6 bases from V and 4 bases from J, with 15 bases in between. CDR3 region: CASRLFRARTEAFF. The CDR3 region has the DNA TGTGCCAGCAGACTCTTCAGGGCGCGCACTGAAGCTTTCTTT.

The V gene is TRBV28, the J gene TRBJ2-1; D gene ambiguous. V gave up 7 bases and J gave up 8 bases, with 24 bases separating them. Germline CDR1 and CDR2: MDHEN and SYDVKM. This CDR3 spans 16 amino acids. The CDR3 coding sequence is TGTGCCAGCACTTCGCCGGCGACTCCCCACGGTGATGAGCAGTTCTTC. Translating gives CASTSPATPHGDEQFF.

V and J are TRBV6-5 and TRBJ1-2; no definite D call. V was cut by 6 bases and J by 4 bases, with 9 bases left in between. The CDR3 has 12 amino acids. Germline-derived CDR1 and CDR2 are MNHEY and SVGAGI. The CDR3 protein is CASSPGIYGYTF. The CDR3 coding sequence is TGTGCCAGCAGCCCGGGGATCTATGGCTACACCTTC.

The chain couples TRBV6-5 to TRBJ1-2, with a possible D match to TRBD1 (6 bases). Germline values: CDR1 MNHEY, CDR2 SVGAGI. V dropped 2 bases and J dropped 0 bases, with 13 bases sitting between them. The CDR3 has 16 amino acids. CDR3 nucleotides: TGTGCCAGCAGTTACCCACGGGACACCTCTAACTATGGCTACACCTTC. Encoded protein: CASSYPRDTSNYGYTF.

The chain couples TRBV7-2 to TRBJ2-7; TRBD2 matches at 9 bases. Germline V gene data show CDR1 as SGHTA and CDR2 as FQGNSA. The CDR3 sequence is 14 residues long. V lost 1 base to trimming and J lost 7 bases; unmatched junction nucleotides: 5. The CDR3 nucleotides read TGTGCCAGCAGCTTAGGCGGGGGGGCCAGGGAGCAGTACTTC. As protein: CASSLGGGAREQYF.

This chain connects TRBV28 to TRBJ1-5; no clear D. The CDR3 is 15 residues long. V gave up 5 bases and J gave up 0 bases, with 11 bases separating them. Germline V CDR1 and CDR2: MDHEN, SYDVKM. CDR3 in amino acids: CASSQRYYSNQPQHF. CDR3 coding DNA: TGTGCCAGCAGTCAGAGATACTATAGCAATCAGCCCCAGCATTTT.

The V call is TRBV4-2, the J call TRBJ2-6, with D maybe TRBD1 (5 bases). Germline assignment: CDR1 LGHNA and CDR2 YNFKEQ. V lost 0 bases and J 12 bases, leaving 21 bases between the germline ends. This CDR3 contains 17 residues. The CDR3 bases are TGTGCCAGCAGCCAAGAGGGATGGGGCGCCTTGACCAGCGTCCTGACTTTC. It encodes CASSQEGWGALTSVLTF.

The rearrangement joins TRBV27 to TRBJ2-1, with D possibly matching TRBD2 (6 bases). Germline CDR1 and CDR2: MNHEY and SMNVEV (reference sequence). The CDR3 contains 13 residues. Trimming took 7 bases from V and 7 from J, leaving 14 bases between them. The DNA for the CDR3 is TGTGCCAGCACCCTAAGCGCGGGAAATGAGCAGTTCTTC. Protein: CASTLSAGNEQFF.

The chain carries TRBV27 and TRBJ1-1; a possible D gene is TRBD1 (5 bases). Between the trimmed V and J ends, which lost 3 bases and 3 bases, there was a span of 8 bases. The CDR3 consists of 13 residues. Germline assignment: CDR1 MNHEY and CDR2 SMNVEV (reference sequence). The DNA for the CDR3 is TGTGCCAGCAGTTTCATAGGGGACACTGAAGCTTTCTTT. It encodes CASSFIGDTEAFF.

This CDR3 is CATSFRSGGGETQYF. In nucleotides, the CDR3 is TGTGCCACCAGCTTTAGGTCAGGGGGCGGGGAGACCCAGTACTTC. The chain has TRBV15 and TRBJ2-5, with 8 bases matching TRBD1. CDR1 and CDR2 from the germline V gene are LNHNV and YYDKDF (reference sequence). V lost 5 bases to trimming and J lost 5 bases; unmatched junction nucleotides: 10. CDR3 length equals 15 residues.

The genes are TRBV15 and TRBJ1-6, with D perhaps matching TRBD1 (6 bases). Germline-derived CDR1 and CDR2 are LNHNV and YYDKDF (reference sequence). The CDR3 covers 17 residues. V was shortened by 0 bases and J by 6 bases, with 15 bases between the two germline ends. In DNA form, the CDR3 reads TGTGCCACCAGCAGAGATCATCCCGGACAGATTAATTCACCCCTCCACTTT. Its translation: CATSRDHPGQINSPLHF. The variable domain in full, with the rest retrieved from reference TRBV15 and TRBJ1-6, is DAMVIQNPRYQVTQFGKPVTLSCSQTLNHNVMYWYQQKSSQAPKLLFHYYDKDFNNEADTPDNFQSRRPNTSFCFLDIRSPGLGDTAMYLCATSRDHPGQINSPLHFGNGTRLTVT.

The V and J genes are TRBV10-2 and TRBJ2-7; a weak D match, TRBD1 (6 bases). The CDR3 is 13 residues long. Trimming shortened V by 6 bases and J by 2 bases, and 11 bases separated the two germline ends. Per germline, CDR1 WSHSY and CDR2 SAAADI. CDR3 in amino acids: CASSSGAAYEQYF. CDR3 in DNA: TGCGCCAGCAGCTCAGGGGCAGCCTACGAGCAGTACTTC.

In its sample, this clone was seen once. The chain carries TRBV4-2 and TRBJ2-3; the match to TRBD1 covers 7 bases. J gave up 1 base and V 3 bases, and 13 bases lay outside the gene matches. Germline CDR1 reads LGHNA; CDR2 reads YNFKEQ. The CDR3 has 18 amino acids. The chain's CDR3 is CASSQWTGSKGRTDTQYF. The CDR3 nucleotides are TGTGCCAGCAGCCAGTGGACAGGATCGAAGGGGCGCACAGATACGCAGTATTTT.

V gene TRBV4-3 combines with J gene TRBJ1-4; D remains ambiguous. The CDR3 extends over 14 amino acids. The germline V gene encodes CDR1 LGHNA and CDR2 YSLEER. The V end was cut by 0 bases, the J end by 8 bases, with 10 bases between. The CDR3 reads CASSQDSSAEKLFF. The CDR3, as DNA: TGCGCCAGCAGCCAAGATTCCAGCGCGGAAAAACTGTTTTTT.

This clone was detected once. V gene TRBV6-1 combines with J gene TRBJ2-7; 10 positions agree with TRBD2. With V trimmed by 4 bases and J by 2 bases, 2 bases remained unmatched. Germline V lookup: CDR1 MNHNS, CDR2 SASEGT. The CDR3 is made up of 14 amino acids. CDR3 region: CASSGTSGPYEQYF. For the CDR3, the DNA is TGTGCCAGCAGTGGGACTAGCGGACCCTACGAGCAGTACTTC.

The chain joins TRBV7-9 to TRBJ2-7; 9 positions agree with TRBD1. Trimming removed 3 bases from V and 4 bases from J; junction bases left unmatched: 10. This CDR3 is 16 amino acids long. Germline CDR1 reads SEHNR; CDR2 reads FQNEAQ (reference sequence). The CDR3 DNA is TGTGCCAGCAGCTTTTACGGGACAGGGACTTCGTACGAGCAGTACTTC. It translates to CASSFYGTGTSYEQYF.

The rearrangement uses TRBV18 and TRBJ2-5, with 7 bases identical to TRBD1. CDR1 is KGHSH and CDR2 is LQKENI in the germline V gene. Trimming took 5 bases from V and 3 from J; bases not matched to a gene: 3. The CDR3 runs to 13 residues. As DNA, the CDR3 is TGTGCCAGCTCATTACAGGGGAAAGAGACCCAGTACTTC. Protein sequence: CASSLQGKETQYF.

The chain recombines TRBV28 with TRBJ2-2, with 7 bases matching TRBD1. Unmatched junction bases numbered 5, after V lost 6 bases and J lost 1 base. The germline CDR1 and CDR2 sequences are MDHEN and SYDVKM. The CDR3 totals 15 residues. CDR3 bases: TGTGCCAGCAGGCTACAGGGGTTGAACACCGGGGAGCTGTTTTTT. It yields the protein CASRLQGLNTGELFF.

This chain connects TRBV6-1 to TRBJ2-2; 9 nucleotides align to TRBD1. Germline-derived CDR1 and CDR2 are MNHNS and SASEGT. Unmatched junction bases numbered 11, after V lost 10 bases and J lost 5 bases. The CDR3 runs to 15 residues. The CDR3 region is CATGTNRGRTGELFF. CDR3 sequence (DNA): TGTGCCACCGGGACGAACAGGGGGCGTACCGGGGAGCTGTTTTTT.

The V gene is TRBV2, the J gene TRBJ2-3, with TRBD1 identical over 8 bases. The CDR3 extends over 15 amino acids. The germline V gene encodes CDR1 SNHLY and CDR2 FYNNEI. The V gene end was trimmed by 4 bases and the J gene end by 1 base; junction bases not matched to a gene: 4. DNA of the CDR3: TGTGCCAGCAGTGTTGACAGGGGCGGCACAGATACGCAGTATTTT. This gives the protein CASSVDRGGTDTQYF.

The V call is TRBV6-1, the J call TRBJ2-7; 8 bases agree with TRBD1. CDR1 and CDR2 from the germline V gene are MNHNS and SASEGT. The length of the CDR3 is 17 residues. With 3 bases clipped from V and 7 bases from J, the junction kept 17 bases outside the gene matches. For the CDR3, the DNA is TGTGCCAGCAGTGATCCCGGGACAGGAGCTTGGAAAAGGGAGCAGTACTTC. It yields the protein CASSDPGTGAWKREQYF.

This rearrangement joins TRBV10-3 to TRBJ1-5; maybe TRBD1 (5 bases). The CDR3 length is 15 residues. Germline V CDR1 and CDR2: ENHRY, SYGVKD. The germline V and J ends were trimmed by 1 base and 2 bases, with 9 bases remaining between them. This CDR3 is CAISEYTGRNQPQHF. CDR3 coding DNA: TGTGCCATCAGTGAGTATACAGGTCGCAATCAGCCCCAGCATTTT.

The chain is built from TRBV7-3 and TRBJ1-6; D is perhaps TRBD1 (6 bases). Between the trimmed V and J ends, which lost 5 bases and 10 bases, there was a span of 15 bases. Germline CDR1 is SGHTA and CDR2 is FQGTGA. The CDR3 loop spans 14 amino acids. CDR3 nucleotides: TGTGCCAGCAGCCCCACAGGGAGGGACTCACCCCTCCACTTT. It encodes CASSPTGRDSPLHF.